This TCR beta chain is from a study of human T cells and chemical hapten exposure (dated by TCRdb to about 2021). About the full investigation: Libraries were combined into a pool for sequencing, and differences in TCR yield between samples came mainly from small differences in library volumes within the pool. Each blood RNA sample was used to sequence both TCR alpha and TCR beta chains. The study tracked peripheral blood TCR repertoire changes in vivo during primary and secondary sensitization to the hapten diphenylcyclopropenone (DPC) in alopecia patients. The investigation overall reported the following: Repeated subsampling changed both the strength of the expansion versus patch-test correlation and the threshold at which the correlation became significant. No change with DPC sensitization was found in the number of TCRs above 1 in 1000 frequency, and no evidence of global repertoire structure alterations was found.

Concerning this clonotype itself: The clone's antigen remains unknown. No much larger clone exists at a distance of one base, and base qualities are not known.

This specimen's time point label, interpreted: healthy volunteer bleed at 2 weeks. Unfractionated whole blood was collected in Tempus Blood RNA tubes, and total RNA was extracted from that blood. Roughly 5 healthy volunteers were used as TCR sequencing controls and were bled at day 0, 2 weeks and 6 weeks. CDR1 and CDR2, looked up from the germline V gene (reference sequence), are SEHNR and FQNEAQ. Relative to germline, V is missing 1 base and J is missing 15 bases, with 21 bases of the junction outside any gene match. Including cysteine and phenylalanine, the CDR3 has 17 amino acids. The kept DNA is CDR3 alone, 51 bases in frame from the first base. The protocol used for the library was RACE. Sequencing was performed on a NextSeq 500. During library preparation, unique molecular identifiers were attached to individual cDNA molecules so that TCRs could be counted in a quantitative, reproducible way. Under the source paper's analysis protocol: Samples had a median of approximately 93,000 TCRs, with a range from roughly 20,000 to 690,600. V, J and CDR3 annotation of the TCR reads was carried out using the Decombinator software suite. To make PS versus PT1 abundance plots, every sample was subsampled to the same number of TCRs (28,000). Expanded TCRs were defined as absent before sensitization and observed at least eight times at the 2-week time point. The raw public reads went through TCRdb reprocessing: fastp at Q25, MiXCR clone calling, in-frame beta chains kept. Every CDR3 protein is listed once, alongside the most common genes and DNA of its rows. These V and J calls are TCRdb output, not the study's own analysis. The sample includes 43,000 or so distinct CDR3 sequences, with 3.5% to 4.5% observed a single time. The biggest ten clones account for approximately 1.5% of the sample.

This receptor chain uses TRBV7-9 and TRBJ1-5, with TRBD1 matching 7 junction bases. The sequence came from a female donor in good health. Some clones in this sample may be carry-over from other donors' samples. Sequencing was carried out using whole blood. The CDR3 region: CASSLVRDSSPSTPPHF. The nucleotides are TGTGCCAGCAGCTTAGTCCGGGACAGTTCTCCCAGTACACCTCCGCATTTT. The entire variable domain, with the stretches around the CDR3 drawn from the reference TRBV7-9 and TRBJ1-5 proteins, is DTGVSQNPRHKITKRGQNVTFRCDPISEHNRLYWYRQTLGQGPEFLTYFQNEAQLEKSRLLSDRFSAERPKGSFSTLEIQRTEQGDSAMYLCASSLVRDSSPSTPPHFGDGTRLSIL.